These T cell receptor beta chains were read from a single sample in a study of CD8 T cells in Susac syndrome. MiXCR, run by TCRdb on the immunoSEQ multiplex PCR reads, gives a single entry per CDR3 protein. The table shows roughly 140,000 distinct CDR3 sequences, with approximately 96% occurring only once. Sequences were obtained from CD4+ T cells from PBMCs. These TCRs come from a human donor with Susac syndrome. Both conserved end residues are trimmed from each CDR3.

v_gene	j_gene	CDR3aa
TRBV27	TRBJ2-7	ASRSGDHYEQY
TRBV4-1	TRBJ1-6	ASSQEKGSYNSPLH
TRBV19	TRBJ2-7	ASSDARYEQY
TRBV7-6	TRBJ2-5	ASTPFDETQY
TRBV19	TRBJ1-2	ATTRDYGYT
TRBV4-1	TRBJ2-1	ASSQEGNRDNEQF
TRBV15	TRBJ1-5	ATSRDAVFNQPQH
TRBV20-1	TRBJ2-7	SAATSGYEQY
TRBV18	TRBJ1-6	ASSPTDSSNSPLH
TRBV29-1	TRBJ1-1	SYCSGGTEAF
TRBV4-1	TRBJ2-3	ASSQDNPASTDTQY
TRBV9	TRBJ1-6	ASSETGGLSPLH
TRBV20-1	TRBJ1-5	SARKGGDINQPQH
TRBV20-1	TRBJ1-1	SARDPPEAF
TRBV20-1	TRBJ1-6	SASRTNSPLH
TRBV3-1	TRBJ1-1	ASSQRSEAF
TRBV29-1	TRBJ2-5	SVEVFGEETQY
TRBV20-1	TRBJ1-5	SAGTFSNQPQH
TRBV18	TRBJ2-5	ASSPPTGPETQY
TRBV7-6	TRBJ2-5	ASSPGLQGGKTQY
TRBV3-1	TRBJ2-7	ASSQDEGYYEQY
TRBV5-1	TRBJ2-5	ASSLGDRRQETQY
TRBV5-4	TRBJ1-2	ASSLRTGDYT
TRBV20-1	TRBJ1-1	SGERDTEAF
TRBV14	TRBJ2-1	ASSATGSLYNEQF
TRBV20-1	TRBJ2-3	SASEGSYTQY
TRBV15	TRBJ2-3	ATSGPWETQY
TRBV29-1	TRBJ2-5	SVDAGGGETQY
TRBV20-1	TRBJ2-7	SAPSPLDGTYEQY
TRBV5-1	TRBJ2-6	ASSNSNSGANVLT
TRBV20-1	TRBJ2-3	SARDLRDTDTQY
TRBV6-4	TRBJ2-3	ASSATSSTDTQY
TRBV7-9	TRBJ2-3	ASSSLGSTDTQY
TRBV11-2	TRBJ2-5	ASSFPRAGKTQY
TRBV3-1	TRBJ1-5	ASSIQGRVSNQPQH
TRBV7-9	TRBJ2-1	ASSPVSGASYNEQF
TRBV4-3	TRBJ2-5	AAWAGQGKETQY
TRBV11-2	TRBJ2-5	ASSLGGTPIQETQY
TRBV7-9	TRBJ2-3	ASRSALGVSTDTQY
TRBV9	TRBJ2-2	ASSVTVPTGELF
TRBV12-3/TRBV12-4	TRBJ1-1	ASRPAQGDGTEAF
TRBV9	TRBJ2-5	ASSTQGRQETQY
TRBV7-9	TRBJ1-1	ASSPTNRDTEAF
TRBV20-1	TRBJ1-6	SARDWQEAYNSPLH
TRBV5-1	TRBJ2-5	ASSFYAGAQETQY
TRBV20-1	TRBJ2-7	SAGQRSYEQY
TRBV5-1	TRBJ1-4	ASSLTMGNEKLF
TRBV29-1	TRBJ1-1	SATRGGTEAF
TRBV11-1	TRBJ1-2	ASSQGQFDYGYT
TRBV29-1	TRBJ1-2	SVDRSRGYGYT
TRBV4-1	TRBJ2-7	ASSPGGLGREQY
TRBV6-6	TRBJ1-5	ASSYPSRNQPQH
TRBV20-1	TRBJ2-1	SARDLGRLAVYNEQF
TRBV29-1	TRBJ2-7	SVEGTGAYEQY
TRBV29-1	TRBJ1-2	SVGTGNYGYT
TRBV12-3/TRBV12-4	TRBJ1-1	ASSFSLHITEAF